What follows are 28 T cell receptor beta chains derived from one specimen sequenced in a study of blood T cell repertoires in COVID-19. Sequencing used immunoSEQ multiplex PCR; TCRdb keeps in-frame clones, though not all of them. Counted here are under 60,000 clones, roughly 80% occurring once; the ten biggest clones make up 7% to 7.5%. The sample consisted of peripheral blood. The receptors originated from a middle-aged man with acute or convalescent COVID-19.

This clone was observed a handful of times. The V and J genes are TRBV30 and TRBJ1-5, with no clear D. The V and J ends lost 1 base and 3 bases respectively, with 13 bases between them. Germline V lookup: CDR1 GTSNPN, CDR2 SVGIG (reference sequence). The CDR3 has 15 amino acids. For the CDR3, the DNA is TGTGCCTGGAGTGAGGCAGGCCCACTCAATCAGCCCCAGCATTTT. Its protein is CAWSEAGPLNQPQHF. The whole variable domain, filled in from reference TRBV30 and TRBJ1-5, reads SQTIHQWPATLVQPVGSPLSLECTVEGTSNPNLYWYRQAAGRGLQLLFYSVGIGQISSEVPQNLSASRPQDRQFILSSKKLLLSDSGFYLCAWSEAGPLNQPQHFGDGTRLSIL.

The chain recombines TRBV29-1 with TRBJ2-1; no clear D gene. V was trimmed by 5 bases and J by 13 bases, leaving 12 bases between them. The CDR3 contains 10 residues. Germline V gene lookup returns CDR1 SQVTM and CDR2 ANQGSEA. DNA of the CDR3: TGCAGCGTTCACGAACAGAAACAGTTCTTC. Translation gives CSVHEQKQFF.

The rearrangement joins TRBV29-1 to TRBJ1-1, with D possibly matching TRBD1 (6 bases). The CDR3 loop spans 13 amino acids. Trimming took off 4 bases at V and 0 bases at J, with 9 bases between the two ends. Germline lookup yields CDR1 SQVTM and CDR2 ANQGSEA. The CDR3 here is CSVGAGVNTEAFF. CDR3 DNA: TGCAGCGTTGGGGCAGGGGTGAACACTGAAGCTTTCTTT.

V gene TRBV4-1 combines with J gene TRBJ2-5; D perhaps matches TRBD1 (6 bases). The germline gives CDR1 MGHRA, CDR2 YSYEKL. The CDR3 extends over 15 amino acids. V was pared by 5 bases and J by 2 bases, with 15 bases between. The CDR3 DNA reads TGCGCCAGCAGCAAACTCGGACAGATTCAAGAGACCCAGTACTTC. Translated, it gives CASSKLGQIQETQYF.

CDR3 loop: CASGQNEGNTIYF. CDR3 bases: TGTGCCAGCGGGCAAAATGAAGGAAACACCATATATTTT. The chain has TRBV7-9 and TRBJ1-3; no reliable D call. The CDR3 extends over 13 amino acids. Germline V lookup: CDR1 SEHNR, CDR2 FQNEAQ (reference sequence). V lost 8 bases and J 4 bases, leaving 12 bases between the germline ends. The variable domain in full, completed from reference TRBV7-9 and TRBJ1-3, reads DTGVSQNPRHKITKRGQNVTFRCDPISEHNRLYWYRQTLGQGPEFLTYFQNEAQLEKSRLLSDRFSAERPKGSFSTLEIQRTEQGDSAMYLCASGQNEGNTIYFGEGSWLTVV.

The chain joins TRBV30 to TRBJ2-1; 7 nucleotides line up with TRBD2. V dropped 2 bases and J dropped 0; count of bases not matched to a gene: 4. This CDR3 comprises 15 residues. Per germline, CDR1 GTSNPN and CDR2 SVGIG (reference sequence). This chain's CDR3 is CAWSRGGTSYNEQFF. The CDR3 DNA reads TGTGCCTGGAGTCGGGGAGGGACCTCCTACAATGAGCAGTTCTTC.

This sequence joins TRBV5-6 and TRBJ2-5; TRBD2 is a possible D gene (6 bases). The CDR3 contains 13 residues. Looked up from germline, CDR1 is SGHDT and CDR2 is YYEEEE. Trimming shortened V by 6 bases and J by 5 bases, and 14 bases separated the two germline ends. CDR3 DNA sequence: TGTGCCAGCACCCCGGGACTTTGGGAGACCCAGTACTTC. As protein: CASTPGLWETQYF.

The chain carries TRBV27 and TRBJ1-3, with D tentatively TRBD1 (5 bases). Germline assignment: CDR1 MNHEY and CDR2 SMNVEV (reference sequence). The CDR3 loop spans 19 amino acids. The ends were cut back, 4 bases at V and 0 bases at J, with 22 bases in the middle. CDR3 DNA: TGTGCCAGCAGTTCACTCGGGGGGACCAGCGTTCTCTCTGGAAACACCATATATTTT. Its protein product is CASSSLGGTSVLSGNTIYF.

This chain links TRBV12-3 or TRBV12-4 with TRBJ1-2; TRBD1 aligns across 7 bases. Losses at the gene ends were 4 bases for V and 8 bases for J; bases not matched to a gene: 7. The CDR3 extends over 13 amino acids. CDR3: CASSSLTGPGYTF. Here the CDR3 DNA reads TGTGCCAGCAGTTCCCTGACAGGGCCCGGCTACACCTTC.

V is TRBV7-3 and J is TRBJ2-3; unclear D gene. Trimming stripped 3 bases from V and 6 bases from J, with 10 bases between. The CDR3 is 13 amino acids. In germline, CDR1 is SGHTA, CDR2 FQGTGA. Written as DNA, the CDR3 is TGTGCCAGCAGCTTCGCCGCAGTCGATACGCAGTATTTT. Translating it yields CASSFAAVDTQYF.

CDR3 sequence: CASSARGYEQYF. The DNA of the CDR3 is TGTGCCAGCAGCGCTCGGGGTTACGAGCAGTACTTC. The chain has TRBV3-1 (or the pseudogene TRBV3-2) and TRBJ2-7; D perhaps matches TRBD2 (5 bases). This CDR3 has 12 residues. The germline CDR1 and CDR2 sequences are LGHDT and YNNKEL (reference sequence). V was cut by 5 bases and J by 4 bases, with 9 bases left in between.

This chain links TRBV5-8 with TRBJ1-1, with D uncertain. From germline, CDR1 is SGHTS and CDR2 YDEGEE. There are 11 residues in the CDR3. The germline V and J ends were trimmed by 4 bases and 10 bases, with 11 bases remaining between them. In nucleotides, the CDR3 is TGTGCCAGCAGCCGACGGGAAGGAGCTTTCTTT. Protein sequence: CASSRREGAFF.

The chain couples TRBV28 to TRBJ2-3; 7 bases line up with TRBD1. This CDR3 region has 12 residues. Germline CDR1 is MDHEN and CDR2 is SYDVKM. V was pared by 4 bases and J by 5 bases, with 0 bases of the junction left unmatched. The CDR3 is CASSWDRDTQYF. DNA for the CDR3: TGTGCCAGCAGTTGGGACAGAGATACGCAGTATTTT.

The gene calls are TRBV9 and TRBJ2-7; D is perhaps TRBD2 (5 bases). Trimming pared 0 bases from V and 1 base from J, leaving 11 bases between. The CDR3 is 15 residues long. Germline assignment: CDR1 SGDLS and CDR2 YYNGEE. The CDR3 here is CASSVDGRTSYEQYF. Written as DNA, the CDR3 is TGTGCCAGCAGCGTAGATGGCAGGACTTCCTACGAGCAGTACTTC.

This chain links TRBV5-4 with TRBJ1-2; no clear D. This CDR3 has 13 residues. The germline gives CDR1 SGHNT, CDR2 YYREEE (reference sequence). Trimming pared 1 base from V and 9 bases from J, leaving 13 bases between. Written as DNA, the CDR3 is TGTGCCAGCAGCTTGATGGGGAGGCGGAGCTACACCTTC. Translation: CASSLMGRRSYTF.

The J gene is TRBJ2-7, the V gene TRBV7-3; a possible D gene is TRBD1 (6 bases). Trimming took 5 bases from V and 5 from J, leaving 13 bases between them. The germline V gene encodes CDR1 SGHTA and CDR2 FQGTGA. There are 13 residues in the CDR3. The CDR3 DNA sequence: TGTGCCAGCAGCCCGCAGGACAGCCACGAGCAGTACTTC. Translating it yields CASSPQDSHEQYF.

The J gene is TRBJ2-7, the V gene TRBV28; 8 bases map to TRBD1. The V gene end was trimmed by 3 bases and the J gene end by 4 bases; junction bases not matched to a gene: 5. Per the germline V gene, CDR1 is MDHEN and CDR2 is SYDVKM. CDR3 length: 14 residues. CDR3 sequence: CASSFQDRVYEQYF. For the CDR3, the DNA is TGTGCCAGCAGTTTTCAGGACAGGGTGTACGAGCAGTACTTC.

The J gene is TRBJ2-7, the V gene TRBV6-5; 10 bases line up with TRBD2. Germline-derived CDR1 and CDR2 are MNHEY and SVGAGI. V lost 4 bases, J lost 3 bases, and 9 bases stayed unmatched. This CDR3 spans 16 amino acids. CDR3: CASSSGGAGGIYEQYF. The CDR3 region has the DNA TGTGCCAGCAGTTCCGGAGGAGCGGGGGGGATCTACGAGCAGTACTTC.

The CDR3 sequence is CASSPGSGSQLIYGYTF. The CDR3 nucleotides are TGTGCCAGCAGCCCGGGGTCGGGGAGTCAGCTTATTTATGGCTACACCTTC. The J gene is TRBJ1-2, the V gene TRBV5-8; D uncertain. The CDR3 contains 17 residues. The V end was cut by 4 bases, the J end by 5 bases, with 24 bases between. Germline V gene sequence: CDR1 SGHTS, CDR2 YDEGEE.

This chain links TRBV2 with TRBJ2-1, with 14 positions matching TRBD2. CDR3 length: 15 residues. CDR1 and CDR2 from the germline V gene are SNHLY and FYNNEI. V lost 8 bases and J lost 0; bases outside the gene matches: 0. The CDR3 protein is CASGTSGGSYNEQFF. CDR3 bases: TGTGCCAGCGGGACTAGCGGGGGCTCCTACAATGAGCAGTTCTTC.

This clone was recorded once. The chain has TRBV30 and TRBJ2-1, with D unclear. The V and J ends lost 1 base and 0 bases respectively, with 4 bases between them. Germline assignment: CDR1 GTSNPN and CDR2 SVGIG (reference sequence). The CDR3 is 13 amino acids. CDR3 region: CAWSASSYNEQFF. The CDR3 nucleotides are TGTGCCTGGAGTGCGAGCTCCTACAATGAGCAGTTCTTC.

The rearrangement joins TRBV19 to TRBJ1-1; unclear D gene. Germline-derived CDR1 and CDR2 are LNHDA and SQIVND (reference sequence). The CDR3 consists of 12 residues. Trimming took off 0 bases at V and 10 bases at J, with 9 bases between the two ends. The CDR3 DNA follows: TGTGCCAGTAGTATAGATAAACAGAGAGCTTTCTTT. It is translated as CASSIDKQRAFF.

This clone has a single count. The chain's CDR3 is CASSLDASGEKLFF. The CDR3 DNA follows: TGCGCCAGCAGCTTGGACGCCTCCGGGGAAAAACTGTTTTTT. V and J are TRBV5-1 and TRBJ1-4; unclear D gene. The CDR3 extends over 14 amino acids. Germline CDR1 and CDR2: SGHRS and YFSETQ. V was clipped by 0 bases and J by 8 bases, with 11 bases between them.

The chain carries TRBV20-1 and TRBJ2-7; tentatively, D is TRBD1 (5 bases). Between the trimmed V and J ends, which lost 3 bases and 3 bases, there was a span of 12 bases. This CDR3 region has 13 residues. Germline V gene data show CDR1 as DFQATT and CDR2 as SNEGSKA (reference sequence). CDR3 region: CSASRGGHYEQYF. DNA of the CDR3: TGCAGTGCTAGTAGGGGCGGCCACTACGAGCAGTACTTC.

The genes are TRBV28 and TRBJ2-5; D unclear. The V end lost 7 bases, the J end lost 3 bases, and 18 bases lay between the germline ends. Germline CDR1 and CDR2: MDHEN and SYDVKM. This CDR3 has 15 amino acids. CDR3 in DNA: TGTGCCAGCAACCTCATCCTAGAGAAAGAAGAGACCCAGTACTTC. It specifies CASNLILEKEETQYF.

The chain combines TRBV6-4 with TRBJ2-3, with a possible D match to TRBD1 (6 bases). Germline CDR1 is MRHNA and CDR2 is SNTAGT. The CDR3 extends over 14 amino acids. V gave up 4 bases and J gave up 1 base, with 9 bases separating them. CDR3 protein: CASSAAGGTDTQYF. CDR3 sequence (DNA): TGTGCCAGCAGTGCGGCAGGGGGCACAGATACGCAGTATTTT.

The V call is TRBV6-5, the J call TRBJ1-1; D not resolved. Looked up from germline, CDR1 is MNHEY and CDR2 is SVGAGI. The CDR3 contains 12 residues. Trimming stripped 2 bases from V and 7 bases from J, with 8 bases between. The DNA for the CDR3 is TGTGCCAGCAGTTACGGCGGGAATGAAGCTTTCTTT. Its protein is CASSYGGNEAFF.

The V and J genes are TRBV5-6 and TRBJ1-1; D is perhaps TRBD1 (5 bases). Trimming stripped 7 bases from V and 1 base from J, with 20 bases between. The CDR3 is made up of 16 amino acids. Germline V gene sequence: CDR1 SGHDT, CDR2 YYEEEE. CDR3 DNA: TGTGCCAGCCATTCTTATTCCCAGGGAAGGAACACTGAAGCTTTCTTT. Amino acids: CASHSYSQGRNTEAFF. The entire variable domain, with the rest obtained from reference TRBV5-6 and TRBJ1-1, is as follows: DAGVTQSPTHLIKTRGQQVTLRCSPKSGHDTVSWYQQALGQGPQFIFQYYEEEERQRGNFPDRFSGHQFPNYSSELNVNALLLGDSALYLCASHSYSQGRNTEAFFGQGTRLTVV.